This T cell receptor (beta chain) is from a study of CD8 T cells in Susac syndrome. Sequencing of TCR beta, carried out with a high-throughput approach, was applied to CD8+ and CD4+ T cells from the blood. J gave up 10 bases and V 3 bases, and 6 bases lay outside the gene matches. The CDR3 is 12 amino acids. The V gene's germline CDR1 is SGDLS and CDR2 YYNGEE. When the RNA was reverse transcribed, random hexamers were used with an input of 0.5 to 1 ug. MiXCR, applied by TCRdb to the immunoSEQ multiplex PCR reads, yields one record per CDR3 protein. Of approximately 75,000 distinct CDR3 sequences in the sample, just under 95% were seen once.

This receptor was identified in a human donor in good health. The sequencing sample was made of CD8+ T cells from PBMCs. V is TRBV9 and J is TRBJ1-1, with 7 bases fitting TRBD1. The CDR3 nucleotides read TGTGCCAGCAGCGGCGACAGGGAAGGAGCTTTCTTT. It yields the protein CASSGDREGAFF. The complete variable domain, with remaining parts taken from reference TRBV9 and TRBJ1-1, reads DSGVTQTPKHLITATGQRVTLRCSPRSGDLSVYWYQQSLDQGLQFLIQYYNGEERAKGNILERFSAQQFPDLHSELNLSSLELGDSALYFCASSGDREGAFFGQGTRLTVV.